This paragraph reports one T cell receptor (beta chain). Which antigen it targets is not known. The record has no base qualities; no much larger clone is one base away. The entry originates in a study of breast tumors, draining lymph nodes, adjacent tissues (dated by TCRdb to about 2016). Regarding the study in general: TCR beta repertoires were compared across tumor, adjacent nontumor tissue and axillary lymph nodes obtained from breast cancer patients. In human breast cancer, the study set out to evaluate how tumor, surrounding tissue and draining lymph node repertoires relate to one another and whether T cells may move between these sites.

Adjacent samples were composed of nontumor breast tissue surrounding the tumor. Sequencing relied on an Illumina HiSeq 2000. Multiplex PCR amplification was used to generate the TCR beta chain libraries. High-throughput sequencing was used to analyze the amplified TCR beta chain products. TCRdb passed the public sequencing reads through fastp at Q25 and MiXCR, retaining productive beta sequences. When rows share a CDR3 protein, they turn into one entry using the most common DNA and genes. Within this sample are about 15,000 distinct CDR3 sequences, with under 60% of them counted one time only. The ten largest clones capture over 15% of the sample. Reading from cysteine to phenylalanine, the CDR3 counts 18 amino acids. Left in the record is the CDR3 DNA by itself, 54 bases read in frame from the first base. According to the germline V gene (reference sequence), CDR1 reads LNHDA and CDR2 reads SQIVND. V trim: 6 bases; J trim: 0 bases; unmatched bases: 7.

Study-level results and caveats: The conclusion that tumor T cells originate in lymph nodes was framed as consistent with a hypothesis rather than directly demonstrated. Tumor T-cell repertoires showed less diversity than lymph node repertoires and more diversity than nontumor tissue repertoires, and tumor T-cell repertoires showed preferential V and J gene usage. Tumor and nontumor tissue repertoires were found to be significantly more similar in luminal-like than in basal-like breast cancer. The data were considered consistent with the idea that most tumor T cells come from the lymph node and then expand in tumor tissue.

This receptor was identified in a female donor with breast cancer. Some clones in this sample may be carry-over from other donors' samples. The sequence is built from TRBV19 and TRBJ2-6, with TRBD1 identical over 11 junction bases. Sample: tumor-adjacent breast tissue. The nucleotides read TGTGCCAGTAGGACAACCGGGACAGGGGGCTCTGGGGCCAACGTCCTGACTTTC. It is translated as CASRTTGTGGSGANVLTF.